Listed here are 30 T cell receptor beta chains from one sample, sequenced in a study of cytomegalovirus exposure and HLA in healthy donors. 60 Vbeta and 13 Jbeta primers were used in PCR. The repertoire was sequenced with immunoSEQ multiplex PCR; TCRdb's copy has only in-frame clones and lacks some. Among around 100,000 clones listed, about 79% were seen once. Source material: PBMCs. These receptors all stem from a woman between 18 and 29 years old in good health and CMV-seronegative.

V is TRBV5-1 and J is TRBJ1-3, with D maybe TRBD1 (5 bases). The CDR3 loop spans 17 amino acids. Germline V CDR1 and CDR2: SGHRS, YFSETQ. The ends were cut back, 0 bases at V and 1 base at J, with 14 bases in the middle. The CDR3 bases are TGCGCCAGCAGCTTGGCCGGTAGGGCAGGGTCTGGAAACACCATATATTTT. Its protein product is CASSLAGRAGSGNTIYF.

In this sample, this clone turned up once. The gene calls are TRBV7-2 and TRBJ2-7; a possible D gene is TRBD1 (10 bases). The CDR3 covers 15 residues. CDR1 SGHTA and CDR2 FQGNSA come from the germline V gene. The CDR3 reads CASSLAGQGTYEQYV. CDR3 DNA: TGTGCCAGCAGCCTAGCGGGACAGGGGACTTACGAGCAGTACGTC.

V and J are TRBV19 and TRBJ2-4, with D tentatively TRBD1 (6 bases). This CDR3 region has 17 residues. The V end lost 5 bases, the J end lost 0 bases, and 17 bases lay between the germline ends. Germline V CDR1 and CDR2: LNHDA, SQIVND (reference sequence). CDR3 nucleotides: TGTGCCAGTAGTCCCAGGGGCAAGAACCTAGCCAAAAACATTCAGTACTTC. This encodes CASSPRGKNLAKNIQYF.

The chain recombines TRBV5-4 with TRBJ2-2; TRBD1 agrees at 7 bases. The trim removed 5 bases at V and 4 bases at J, leaving 14 bases unmatched. There are 17 residues in the CDR3. Germline V lookup: CDR1 SGHNT, CDR2 YYREEE (reference sequence). CDR3 region: CASSPGDRPAGTGELFF. The CDR3 DNA follows: TGTGCCAGCAGTCCCGGGGACAGACCCGCGGGCACCGGGGAGCTGTTTTTT.

This sequence joins TRBV5-6 and TRBJ2-5, with a possible D match to TRBD1 (5 bases). Germline V CDR1 and CDR2: SGHDT, YYEEEE. Trimming shortened V by 0 bases and J by 2 bases, and 11 bases separated the two germline ends. The length of the CDR3 is 15 residues. The CDR3 DNA follows: TGTGCCAGCAGCTTGGCAGGCAGGGTTCAAGAGACCCAGTACTTC. Translated, it gives CASSLAGRVQETQYF.

The chain carries TRBV20-1 and TRBJ2-7; D gene unclear. The germline gives CDR1 DFQATT, CDR2 SNEGSKA (reference sequence). V lost 4 bases to trimming and J lost 7 bases, with 11 bases between them. There are 11 residues in the CDR3. DNA of the CDR3: TGCAGTGCTAATGCGGTTGAAGAGCAGTACTTC. Protein: CSANAVEEQYF.

This clone appeared once. The rearrangement links TRBV19 to TRBJ1-1; TRBD1 agrees at 7 bases. CDR3 length: 15 amino acids. The V gene end was trimmed by 7 bases and the J gene end by 0 bases; junction bases not matched to a gene: 8. CDR1 LNHDA and CDR2 SQIVND come from the germline V gene (reference sequence). This chain's CDR3 is CASTTSGTVNTEAFF. As DNA, the CDR3 is TGTGCCAGTACTACATCCGGGACAGTGAACACTGAAGCTTTCTTT. Drawing the rest from reference TRBV19 and TRBJ1-1, the complete variable domain is DGGITQSPKYLFRKEGQNVTLSCEQNLNHDAMYWYRQDPGQGLRLIYYSQIVNDFQKGDIAEGYSVSREKKESFPLTVTSAQKNPTAFYLCASTTSGTVNTEAFFGQGTRLTVV.

V and J are TRBV2 and TRBJ2-7; a possible D gene is TRBD1 (5 bases). V gave up 2 bases and J gave up 2 bases, with 10 bases separating them. Germline-derived CDR1 and CDR2 are SNHLY and FYNNEI. The CDR3 length is 14 residues. The DNA of the CDR3 is TGTGCCAGCAGTGAAAATAGGGGCACCTACGAGCAGTACTTC. Residues: CASSENRGTYEQYF.

The chain uses TRBV4-2 and TRBJ2-3; 7 bases align to TRBD2. Trimming took 1 base from V and 4 from J; bases not matched to a gene: 5. The germline V gene encodes CDR1 LGHNA and CDR2 YNFKEQ. The length of the CDR3 is 15 residues. The CDR3 DNA reads TGTGCCAGCAGCCAAGTGGGGGAGGGACCAGATACGCAGTATTTT. Translation: CASSQVGEGPDTQYF.

Comment on this clone: The same CDR3 also results from other DNA sequences found in this sample. The V and J genes are TRBV9 and TRBJ1-5, with D possibly TRBD1 on 5 matching bases. The CDR3 sequence is 14 residues long. V was pared by 2 bases and J by 4 bases, with 10 bases between. Germline-derived CDR1 and CDR2 are SGDLS and YYNGEE. DNA of the CDR3: TGTGCCAGCAGCGTCGGGCAGGGAAATCAGCCCCAGCATTTT. Amino acid sequence: CASSVGQGNQPQHF.

The chain uses TRBV9 and TRBJ2-3; 7 nucleotides align to TRBD2. V was pared by 4 bases and J by 6 bases, with 8 bases of the junction left unmatched. The CDR3 has 14 residues. CDR1 SGDLS and CDR2 YYNGEE come from the germline V gene. In DNA form, the CDR3 reads TGTGCCAGCAGCCTCGGGACTAATCCCGATACGCAGTATTTT. It specifies CASSLGTNPDTQYF. Together with reference TRBV9 and TRBJ2-3, the CDR3 gives the full variable domain: DSGVTQTPKHLITATGQRVTLRCSPRSGDLSVYWYQQSLDQGLQFLIQYYNGEERAKGNILERFSAQQFPDLHSELNLSSLELGDSALYFCASSLGTNPDTQYFGPGTRLTVL.

The chain links TRBV7-2 to TRBJ1-2, with TRBD1 matching over 7 bases. CDR3 length: 14 residues. Per germline, CDR1 SGHTA and CDR2 FQGNSA. V lost 6 bases and J lost 4; bases outside the gene matches: 8. CDR3 residues: CASSPDRQLYGYTF. CDR3 DNA: TGTGCCAGCAGTCCGGACAGGCAACTCTATGGCTACACCTTC.

V is TRBV5-4 and J is TRBJ2-4, with D perhaps TRBD2 (5 bases). The CDR3 is 12 amino acids. V was pared by 0 bases and J by 8 bases, with 6 bases between. CDR1 SGHNT and CDR2 YYREEE come from the germline V gene (reference sequence). The CDR3 nucleotides read TGTGCCAGCAGCTTGGGAGGGTACATTCAGTACTTC. Encoded protein: CASSLGGYIQYF.

This sequence joins TRBV2 and TRBJ2-2; 10 bases are shared with TRBD2. Trimming took 5 bases from V and 4 from J; bases not matched to a gene: 4. The CDR3 runs to 15 residues. Per the germline V gene, CDR1 is SNHLY and CDR2 is FYNNEI. The CDR3 nucleotides are TGTGCCAGCAGTCGACTAGCGGGTGTCACCGGGGAGCTGTTTTTT. Its protein product is CASSRLAGVTGELFF.

This clone was detected only once. The chain carries TRBV7-6 and TRBJ2-7, with 16 bases matching TRBD2. Germline trimming cut 6 bases from V and 6 bases from J; bases unmatched to any gene: 11. This CDR3 comprises 17 residues. Germline CDR1 and CDR2: SGHVS and FNYEAQ. In nucleotides, the CDR3 is TGTGCCAGCAGTTTTAGGGGACTAGCGGGAGGGCCTGGCGAGCAGTACTTC. It encodes CASSFRGLAGGPGEQYF.

The chain combines TRBV19 with TRBJ2-3; tentative D call: TRBD2 (6 bases). The CDR3 is made up of 12 amino acids. Germline-derived CDR1 and CDR2 are LNHDA and SQIVND (reference sequence). The ends were cut back, 11 bases at V and 5 bases at J, with 14 bases in the middle. The CDR3 sequence is CAASGGRDTQYF. DNA for the CDR3: TGTGCCGCCAGTGGGGGGAGAGATACGCAGTATTTT.

The chain joins TRBV27 to TRBJ2-5; D gene ambiguous. Trimming stripped 3 bases from V and 1 base from J, with 9 bases between. This CDR3 spans 14 amino acids. CDR1 and CDR2 from the germline V gene are MNHEY and SMNVEV (reference sequence). The CDR3 DNA follows: TGTGCCAGCAGTTTGCGAAGAGGCCAAGAGACCCAGTACTTC. Amino acids: CASSLRRGQETQYF.

This chain links TRBV6-1 with TRBJ2-2, with a possible D match to TRBD1 (5 bases). The CDR3 spans 14 residues. Germline V gene data show CDR1 as MNHNS and CDR2 as SASEGT. Trimming stripped 7 bases from V and 3 bases from J, with 12 bases between. The CDR3 bases are TGTGCCAGCATCCCGACAGCACACACCGGGGAGCTGTTTTTT. Translated, it gives CASIPTAHTGELFF.

This clone appeared a single time. The V gene is TRBV18, the J gene TRBJ2-1; 10 bases are shared with TRBD1. Trimming cost V 6 bases and J 2 bases; bases outside gene matches: 7. The germline V gene has CDR1 KGHSH and CDR2 LQKENI. CDR3 length: 16 residues. The CDR3 protein is CASSPVGTGAYNEQFF. DNA for the CDR3: TGTGCCAGCTCCCCTGTGGGGACAGGGGCCTACAATGAGCAGTTCTTC.

The chain couples TRBV28 to TRBJ1-1; no definite D call. V shed 4 bases and J shed 1 base, with 16 bases lying between them. Germline V gene sequence: CDR1 MDHEN, CDR2 SYDVKM. This CDR3 has 16 residues. This CDR3 is CASSSSDSIGNTEAFF. In DNA form, the CDR3 reads TGTGCCAGCAGTTCCTCTGATTCAATCGGGAACACTGAAGCTTTCTTT.

This clone was counted only a few times. In DNA, the CDR3 is TGTGCCAGTAGTATGCCCACAGGGGGGGGCACTGAAGCTTTCTTT. It encodes CASSMPTGGGTEAFF. The chain couples TRBV19 to TRBJ1-1; 8 bases align to TRBD1. The junction had 7 bases not matched to a gene; V was cut back by 3 bases and J by 4 bases. CDR3 length: 15 residues. The germline CDR1 and CDR2 sequences are LNHDA and SQIVND (reference sequence).

The chain is built from TRBV27 and TRBJ2-7; possibly TRBD1 for D (5 bases). This CDR3 spans 13 amino acids. The V gene lost 3 bases and the J gene lost 3 bases, with 9 bases spanning the gap. The germline V gene has CDR1 MNHEY and CDR2 SMNVEV (reference sequence). The CDR3 sequence: CASSFDRRYEQYF. DNA for the CDR3: TGTGCCAGCAGTTTTGACAGACGCTACGAGCAGTACTTC.

This clone was picked up a small number of times. The chain has TRBV14 and TRBJ2-6; a possible D gene is TRBD2 (6 bases). The CDR3 has 14 residues. V was trimmed by 3 bases and J by 3 bases, leaving 6 bases between them. The germline V gene encodes CDR1 SGHDN and CDR2 FVKESK. The DNA of the CDR3 is TGTGCCAGCAGCCAGGGAGGTGGGGCCAACGTCCTGACTTTC. Its translation is CASSQGGGANVLTF.

The J gene is TRBJ2-3, the V gene TRBV4-2; 12 nucleotides line up with TRBD2. The J segment lost 2 bases and the V segment lost 1 base, leaving 10 bases of the junction unmatched. This CDR3 is 19 amino acids long. Germline CDR1 and CDR2: LGHNA and YNFKEQ. CDR3 bases: TGTGCCAGCAGCCAAGTAACTAGCGGGGGGTCCGCCTACACAGATACGCAGTATTTT. Translating gives CASSQVTSGGSAYTDTQYF.

The chain carries TRBV7-8 and TRBJ1-1; no clear D. The germline CDR1 and CDR2 sequences are SGHVS and FQNEAQ. V shed 5 bases and J shed 0 bases, with 22 bases lying between them. The CDR3 consists of 18 residues. This CDR3 reads CASSPRPTRFNMNTEAFF. For the CDR3, the DNA is TGTGCCAGCAGCCCCAGACCGACTCGTTTTAATATGAACACTGAAGCTTTCTTT.

This clone was picked up a small number of times. The chain has TRBV5-8 and TRBJ1-1; maybe TRBD1 (5 bases). Germline-derived CDR1 and CDR2 are SGHTS and YDEGEE. V lost 0 bases and J lost 3, with 9 bases in between. The CDR3 is 14 amino acids. The CDR3 coding sequence is TGTGCCAGCAGCTTGGGGTGGGGGGACACTGAAGCTTTCTTT. This sequence encodes CASSLGWGDTEAFF.

This chain connects TRBV21-1 to TRBJ1-2; the table's D gene call, TRBD1, was not cross checked with the DNA. TRBV21-1 is described as a pseudogene. The CDR3 is made up of 20 amino acids. The CDR3 reads CASSKPDGDNIRALDYGYTF. The DNA for the CDR3 is TGTGCCAGCAGCAAACCGGATGGGGACAATATCCGGGCCCTGGACTATGGCTACACCTTC.

The chain has TRBV27 and TRBJ2-1; 7 positions agree with TRBD1. This CDR3 spans 16 amino acids. Unmatched junction bases numbered 10, after V lost 5 bases and J lost 3 bases. Per germline, CDR1 MNHEY and CDR2 SMNVEV (reference sequence). The CDR3 bases are TGTGCCAGCAGTCCTATCTCGGGACAGATCTACAATGAGCAGTTCTTC. It translates to CASSPISGQIYNEQFF.

This chain joins TRBV18 and TRBJ1-1; D is uncertain. V gave up 4 bases and J gave up 0 bases, with 9 bases separating them. This CDR3 spans 14 amino acids. The germline CDR1 and CDR2 sequences are KGHSH and LQKENI. CDR3 sequence (DNA): TGTGCCAGCTCACAAAATAGCATGAACACTGAAGCTTTCTTT. This encodes CASSQNSMNTEAFF.

The chain recombines TRBV2 with TRBJ1-2; D is possibly TRBD1 (5 bases). There are 15 residues in the CDR3. CDR1 and CDR2 (germline): SNHLY, FYNNEI. The V end was cut by 8 bases, the J end by 4 bases, with 20 bases between. The CDR3 region has the DNA TGTGCCAGCTCCGGCGGGACCGAAGGTCTCTATGGCTACACCTTC. This sequence encodes CASSGGTEGLYGYTF.